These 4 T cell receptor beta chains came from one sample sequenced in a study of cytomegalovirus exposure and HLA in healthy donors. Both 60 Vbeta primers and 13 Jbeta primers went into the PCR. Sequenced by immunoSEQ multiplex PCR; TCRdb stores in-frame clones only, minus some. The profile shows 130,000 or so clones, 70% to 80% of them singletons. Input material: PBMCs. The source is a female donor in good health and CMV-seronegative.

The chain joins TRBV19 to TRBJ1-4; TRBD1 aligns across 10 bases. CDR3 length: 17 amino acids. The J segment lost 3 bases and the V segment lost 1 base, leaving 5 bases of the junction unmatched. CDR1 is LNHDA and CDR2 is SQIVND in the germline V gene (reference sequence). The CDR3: CASSIVGTGDPNEKLFF. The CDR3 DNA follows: TGTGCCAGTAGTATAGTAGGGACAGGGGATCCTAATGAAAAACTGTTTTTT.

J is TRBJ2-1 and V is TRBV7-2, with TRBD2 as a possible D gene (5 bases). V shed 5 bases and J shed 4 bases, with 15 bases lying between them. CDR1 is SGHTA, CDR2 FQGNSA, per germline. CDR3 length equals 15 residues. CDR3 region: CASSPGAANYNEQFF. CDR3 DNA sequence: TGTGCCAGCAGCCCAGGAGCGGCCAATTACAATGAGCAGTTCTTC.

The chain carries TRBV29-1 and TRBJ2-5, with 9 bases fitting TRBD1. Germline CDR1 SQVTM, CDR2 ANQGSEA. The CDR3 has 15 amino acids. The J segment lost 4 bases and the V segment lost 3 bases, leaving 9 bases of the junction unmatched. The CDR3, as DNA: TGCAGCGTTGAGTGGCGACAGGGGGGCCCAGAGACCCAGTACTTC. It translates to CSVEWRQGGPETQYF.

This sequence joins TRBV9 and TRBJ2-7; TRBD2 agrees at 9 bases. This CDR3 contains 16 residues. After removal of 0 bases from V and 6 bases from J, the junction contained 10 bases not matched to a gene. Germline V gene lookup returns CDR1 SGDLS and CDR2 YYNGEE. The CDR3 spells CASSVGGSSGSCEQYF. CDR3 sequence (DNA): TGTGCCAGCAGCGTAGGGGGGAGTAGCGGGAGTTGCGAGCAGTACTTC.